This record concerns one T cell receptor beta chain sequence. In the original processing: Amplified reference gene primers provided the basis for estimating nucleated cell counts. Sequenced by immunoSEQ multiplex PCR; TCRdb stores in-frame clones only, minus some. The V and J calls and clone size come from that table; D and trimming were worked out from the DNA. Altogether around 190,000 clones are present, roughly nine tenths being singletons, with the ten largest covering less than 2%. The V end was cut by 0 bases, the J end by 9 bases, with 9 bases between. The CDR3 is 14 amino acids. CDR1 and CDR2 from the germline V gene are LGHDT and YNNKEL (reference sequence). This sample was included in a study of blood T cell repertoires in COVID-19. About the research overall: Italy, Spain and the United States were the sources of the convalescent and acute COVID-19 samples. From T cells, B-cell-depleted T cells, or PBMCs came the material, which was cDNA or gDNA.

This clonotype was obtained from a young man who had recovered from COVID-19. The chain joins TRBV3-1 (or the pseudogene TRBV3-2) to TRBJ1-6; the D gene is possibly TRBD1 (5 bases). The sequencing sample was made of peripheral blood. CDR3 in DNA: TGTGCCAGCAGCCAAGATTACGGGGGTTCACCCCTCCACTTT. Its translation is CASSQDYGGSPLHF.